What follows are 24 T cell receptor beta chains derived from one specimen sequenced in a study of T-cell reconstitution after alpha-beta-depleted transplantation in children. A library of TCRbeta sequences, prepared with unique molecular identifiers, was generated. Via MiXCR, TCRdb re-called the PCR reads, giving one row per CDR3 protein. The sample contains some 81,000 distinct CDR3 sequences, 12% to 15% of which appear only once. Material: PBMCs, mostly from graft donor cells, obtained 180 days after TCRalphabeta/CD19-depleted stem cell transplant. These receptors originate from a male patient aged 2-15 years who had a stem cell transplant for acute lymphoblastic leukemia, so the T cells may come from the graft donor.

The chain links TRBV4-3 to TRBJ2-6; D assignment may be TRBD1 or TRBD2 (5 bases each). The ends were cut back, 1 base at V and 0 bases at J, with 10 bases in the middle. This CDR3 is built from 17 residues. CDR1 is LGHNA, CDR2 YSLEER, per germline. The CDR3, as DNA: TGCGCCAGCAGCCAAGGAGGGGCTAACTCTGGGGCCAACGTCCTGACTTTC. This gives the protein CASSQGGANSGANVLTF.

V gene TRBV6-5 combines with J gene TRBJ2-4; no firm D call. This CDR3 is built from 14 residues. Germline-derived CDR1 and CDR2 are MNHEY and SVGAGI. Deletions cut 2 bases from V and 0 bases from J, with 5 bases between. As DNA, the CDR3 is TGTGCCAGCAGTTACGGGAAAGCCAAAAACATTCAGTACTTC. Protein: CASSYGKAKNIQYF.

This sequence joins TRBV20-1 and TRBJ1-5; possibly TRBD1 for D (6 bases). The V end was cut by 6 bases, the J end by 1 base, with 10 bases between. The CDR3 runs 13 residues. CDR1 is DFQATT, CDR2 SNEGSKA, per germline (reference sequence). In DNA, the CDR3 is TGCAGTGCCAGTACAGGGAGCAATCAGCCCCAGCATTTT. Protein product: CSASTGSNQPQHF.

This clonotype was observed a few times. The rearrangement links TRBV6-2 or TRBV6-3 to TRBJ2-2, with D maybe TRBD1 (6 bases). The length of the CDR3 is 17 residues. The V gene's germline CDR1 is MNHEY and CDR2 SVGEGT. Trimming removed 2 bases from V and 0 bases from J, with 13 bases in between. DNA of the CDR3: TGTGCCAGCAGTTACGACGTCAAGGGGGCGAACACCGGGGAGCTGTTTTTT. Its protein product is CASSYDVKGANTGELFF.

The CDR3 DNA is TGCGCCAGCAGCCCACTAGCGGGAGGAATATACGAGCAGTACTTC. It is translated as CASSPLAGGIYEQYF. The chain carries TRBV5-1 and TRBJ2-7; 12 bases map to TRBD2. V shed 4 bases, J shed 4 bases, and the junction held 6 bases outside the gene matches. From germline, CDR1 is SGHRS and CDR2 YFSETQ. The CDR3 is 15 residues long.

This clonotype has more than one count but fewer than ten. The chain employs TRBV28 and TRBJ1-3, with no clear D. Germline CDR1 MDHEN, CDR2 SYDVKM. The CDR3 runs 15 residues. Trimming removed 6 bases at V and 0 bases at J, with 12 bases between. CDR3 coding DNA: TGTGCCAGCAGCCCGCCTCAGTTCTCTGGAAACACCATATATTTT. As protein: CASSPPQFSGNTIYF.

This clonotype was detected ten times or more. The rearrangement links TRBV12-3 or TRBV12-4 to TRBJ2-5; perhaps TRBD1 as D (7 bases). Trimming pared 6 bases from V and 5 bases from J, leaving 19 bases between. CDR3 size: 15 residues. CDR3 nucleotides: TGTGCCAGCAGGGGAGGACAGGCACGCCAGGAGACCCAGTACTTC. Residues: CASRGGQARQETQYF.

V is TRBV30 and J is TRBJ1-4; 8 bases line up with TRBD1. CDR3 length: 13 amino acids. Germline V gene sequence: CDR1 GTSNPN, CDR2 SVGIG (reference sequence). With V trimmed by 5 bases and J by 5 bases, 4 bases remained unmatched. The CDR3 here is CAWQGARNEKLFF. The CDR3 DNA is TGTGCCTGGCAGGGGGCTAGAAATGAAAAACTGTTTTTT.

This clonotype has only a few counts. The junction departs from the called germline gene at one end, perhaps through a read error. The V call is TRBV6-6, the J call TRBJ1-2; D may be TRBD1 (5 bases). The germline V gene encodes CDR1 MNHNY and CDR2 SVGAGI (reference sequence). The CDR3 runs to 11 residues. The CDR3, as DNA: TGTGCCAGCAGTTACGGGGGGTCGGGACGGTTC. This encodes CASSYGGSGRF.

The V and J genes are TRBV7-9 and TRBJ2-1; TRBD2 matches 15 bases. The V gene end was trimmed by 5 bases and the J gene end by 9 bases; junction bases not matched to a gene: 11. The CDR3 totals 17 residues. Per the germline V gene, CDR1 is SEHNR and CDR2 is FQNEAQ (reference sequence). This chain's CDR3 is CASSPPRGLAGGVEQFF. CDR3 sequence (DNA): TGTGCCAGCAGCCCGCCCAGAGGACTAGCGGGAGGGGTTGAGCAGTTCTTC. Full variable domain (missing parts from reference TRBV7-9 and TRBJ2-1): DTGVSQNPRHKITKRGQNVTFRCDPISEHNRLYWYRQTLGQGPEFLTYFQNEAQLEKSRLLSDRFSAERPKGSFSTLEIQRTEQGDSAMYLCASSPPRGLAGGVEQFFGPGTRLTVL.

The chain joins TRBV11-3 to TRBJ2-3; 11 positions match TRBD2. CDR3 length: 15 amino acids. In germline, CDR1 is SGHNT, CDR2 YENEEA. Unmatched junction bases numbered 1, after V lost 3 bases and J lost 2 bases. The CDR3 sequence is CASSLGLAVTDTQYF. The CDR3 DNA reads as TGTGCCAGCAGCTTGGGACTAGCGGTCACAGATACGCAGTATTTT.

CDR3 sequence reads: CASSMGTGRIYEQYF. CDR3 DNA: TGTGCCAGCAGTATGGGGACAGGGAGGATTTACGAGCAGTACTTC. The chain couples TRBV27 to TRBJ2-7, with 9 bases lining up with TRBD1. The CDR3 is 15 amino acids. CDR1 MNHEY and CDR2 SMNVEV come from the germline V gene (reference sequence). V lost 5 bases and J lost 4; bases outside the gene matches: 9.

By frequency in the sample, this clonotype is medium-sized (0.01 to 0.1%). The chain couples TRBV25-1 to TRBJ1-6; D possibly corresponds to TRBD1 (5 bases). The CDR3 consists of 15 residues. Germline V gene sequence: CDR1 MGHDK, CDR2 SYGVNS. V dropped 5 bases and J dropped 2 bases, with 10 bases sitting between them. DNA of the CDR3: TGTGCCAGCAGTACGGGGGACCCCTATAATTCACCCCTCCACTTT. Translation: CASSTGDPYNSPLHF.

About this clonotype itself: Germline and junction disagree at one end, which may indicate a read error. The chain employs TRBV7-6 and TRBJ2-2; D possibly uses TRBD1 or TRBD2 (5 bases each). This CDR3 comprises 14 residues. Germline V gene sequence: CDR1 SGHVS, CDR2 FNYEAQ. Here the CDR3 reads CASSVTDSTGELLF. The CDR3 nucleotides are TGTGCCAGCAGCGTCACCGACAGCACCGGGGAGCTGTTGTTT. Full variable domain (rest looked up from reference TRBV7-6 and TRBJ2-2): GAGVSQSPRYKVTKRGQDVALRCDPISGHVSLYWYRQALGQGPEFLTYFNYEAQQDKSGLPNDRFSAERPEGSISTLTIQRTEQRDSAMYRCASSVTDSTGELLFGEGSRLTVL.

The genes are TRBV10-3 and TRBJ2-7, with D unresolved. Between the trimmed V and J ends, which lost 6 bases and 0 bases, there was a span of 12 bases. In germline, CDR1 is ENHRY, CDR2 SYGVKD. The CDR3 runs 14 residues. CDR3 loop: CAIRDGSRSYEQYF. In nucleotides, the CDR3 is TGTGCCATCAGGGACGGGTCCCGCTCCTACGAGCAGTACTTC.

A word on this clonotype: A much larger clone is a single base away; this may be a read error. The chain joins TRBV4-3 to TRBJ1-1; unclear D gene. CDR3 length: 12 amino acids. Trimming removed 0 bases at V and 13 bases at J, with 12 bases between. Germline loops: CDR1 LGHNA, CDR2 YSLEER. In DNA form, the CDR3 reads TGCGCCAGCAGCCAAGATAAGCGGGGAGTTTTCTTT. This encodes CASSQDKRGVFF.

There are many counts of this clonotype. The chain carries TRBV5-1 and TRBJ2-1; D remains ambiguous. The CDR3 is 17 amino acids. The germline CDR1 and CDR2 sequences are SGHRS and YFSETQ. Deletions cut 0 bases from V and 0 bases from J, with 13 bases between. CDR3 sequence (DNA): TGCGCCAGCAGCTTGGATCGGGTGCTCAGCTCCTACAATGAGCAGTTCTTC. Its protein product is CASSLDRVLSSYNEQFF. The variable domain in full, completed from reference TRBV5-1 and TRBJ2-1, reads KAGVTQTPRYLIKTRGQQVTLSCSPISGHRSVSWYQQTPGQGLQFLFEYFSETQRNKGNFPGRFSGRQFSNSRSEMNVSTLELGDSALYLCASSLDRVLSSYNEQFFGPGTRLTVL.

This clonotype was found a few times. This rearrangement joins TRBV14 to TRBJ1-1; maybe TRBD1 (6 bases). The CDR3 is 13 residues long. Trimming left V 5 bases short and J 7 bases short, with 14 bases between. Germline V gene lookup returns CDR1 SGHDN and CDR2 FVKESK. CDR3 nucleotide sequence: TGTGCCAGCAGCAGGGGGAACGGCGGTGAAGCTTTCTTT. Its translation: CASSRGNGGEAFF.

The rearrangement joins TRBV7-7 to TRBJ2-5; D may be TRBD2 (6 bases). Deletions cut 2 bases from V and 5 bases from J, with 12 bases between. This CDR3 is 14 amino acids long. Per germline, CDR1 SSHAT and CDR2 FNYEAQ (reference sequence). The CDR3 sequence is CASSLLGGRETQYF. DNA for the CDR3: TGTGCCAGCAGCTTACTAGGAGGGAGGGAGACCCAGTACTTC. The full variable domain, completed using reference TRBV7-7 and TRBJ2-5, is GAGVSQSPRYKVTKRGQDVTLRCDPISSHATLYWYQQALGQGPEFLTYFNYEAQPDKSGLPSDRFSAERPEGSISTLTIQRTEQRDSAMYRCASSLLGGRETQYFGPGTRLLVL.

This clonotype was observed a few times. The rearrangement links TRBV5-6 to TRBJ2-5; 9 bases align to TRBD1. CDR1 and CDR2 from the germline V gene are SGHDT and YYEEEE. The CDR3 is 15 amino acids. V trimming: 4 bases; J trimming: 5 bases; junction bases outside the gene matches: 9. The CDR3: CASSLPGQGTETQYF. DNA of the CDR3: TGTGCCAGCAGCCTCCCGGGACAGGGAACGGAGACCCAGTACTTC.

V is TRBV28 and J is TRBJ2-1; no reliable D call. V gave up 6 bases and J gave up 0 bases, with 12 bases separating them. This CDR3 contains 15 residues. CDR1 and CDR2 (germline): MDHEN, SYDVKM. The CDR3: CASSILLSSYNEQFF. The CDR3 region has the DNA TGTGCCAGCAGCATCCTACTTAGCTCCTACAATGAGCAGTTCTTC.

The chain employs TRBV2 and TRBJ2-7, with D hard to call. Trimming left V 4 bases short and J 3 bases short, with 1 base between. CDR3 length equals 10 residues. Germline CDR1 reads SNHLY; CDR2 reads FYNNEI. CDR3 DNA sequence: TGTGCCAGCAGTGGCTACGAGCAGTACTTC. Its protein product is CASSGYEQYF.

In this sample, this clonotype turned up a few times. The chain uses TRBV5-1 and TRBJ2-5; a weak D match, TRBD2 (5 bases). V was trimmed by 3 bases and J by 0 bases, leaving 24 bases between them. CDR1 is SGHRS, CDR2 YFSETQ, per germline. This CDR3 comprises 19 residues. CDR3 sequence (DNA): TGCGCCAGCAGCTACCGATTGATGCCGAAGGGAGCCAACCAAGAGACCCAGTACTTC. Its protein is CASSYRLMPKGANQETQYF.

The chain has TRBV5-1 and TRBJ1-3; TRBD1 might be the D (6 bases). The CDR3 sequence is 15 residues long. V was pared by 4 bases and J by 0 bases, with 11 bases between. Germline V gene lookup returns CDR1 SGHRS and CDR2 YFSETQ. The DNA of the CDR3 is TGCGCCAGCAGCCCGGGGGCGGTCTCTGGAAACACCATATATTTT. It specifies CASSPGAVSGNTIYF.